The 2 T cell receptor beta chains listed next were all sequenced from one sample in a study of blood T cell repertoires in COVID-19. Data came from immunoSEQ multiplex PCR; TCRdb stores just in-frame clones and leaves some out. Here the sample spans approximately 70,000 clones, over 60% being singletons. The sequencing input was peripheral blood. The receptor source for this set is a man aged 55 to 70 with COVID-19, enrolled during active disease.

Only one count was recorded for this clone. This chain links TRBV11-3 with TRBJ2-3; 13 bases line up with TRBD2. Trimming took 1 base from V and 1 from J; bases not matched to a gene: 5. This CDR3 region has 18 residues. CDR1 is SGHNT and CDR2 is YENEEA in the germline V gene. In DNA form, the CDR3 reads TGTGCCAGCAGCTTAGGGACTAGCGGGAGAGGCGGCACAGATACGCAGTATTTT. This translates into CASSLGTSGRGGTDTQYF.

The rearrangement joins TRBV5-1 to TRBJ1-2; D is unclear. Deletions cut 5 bases from V and 0 bases from J, with 8 bases between. The CDR3 length is 13 residues. From germline, CDR1 is SGHRS and CDR2 YFSETQ. CDR3: CASSNRANYGYTF. Here the CDR3 DNA reads TGCGCCAGCAGTAATCGGGCTAACTATGGCTACACCTTC.